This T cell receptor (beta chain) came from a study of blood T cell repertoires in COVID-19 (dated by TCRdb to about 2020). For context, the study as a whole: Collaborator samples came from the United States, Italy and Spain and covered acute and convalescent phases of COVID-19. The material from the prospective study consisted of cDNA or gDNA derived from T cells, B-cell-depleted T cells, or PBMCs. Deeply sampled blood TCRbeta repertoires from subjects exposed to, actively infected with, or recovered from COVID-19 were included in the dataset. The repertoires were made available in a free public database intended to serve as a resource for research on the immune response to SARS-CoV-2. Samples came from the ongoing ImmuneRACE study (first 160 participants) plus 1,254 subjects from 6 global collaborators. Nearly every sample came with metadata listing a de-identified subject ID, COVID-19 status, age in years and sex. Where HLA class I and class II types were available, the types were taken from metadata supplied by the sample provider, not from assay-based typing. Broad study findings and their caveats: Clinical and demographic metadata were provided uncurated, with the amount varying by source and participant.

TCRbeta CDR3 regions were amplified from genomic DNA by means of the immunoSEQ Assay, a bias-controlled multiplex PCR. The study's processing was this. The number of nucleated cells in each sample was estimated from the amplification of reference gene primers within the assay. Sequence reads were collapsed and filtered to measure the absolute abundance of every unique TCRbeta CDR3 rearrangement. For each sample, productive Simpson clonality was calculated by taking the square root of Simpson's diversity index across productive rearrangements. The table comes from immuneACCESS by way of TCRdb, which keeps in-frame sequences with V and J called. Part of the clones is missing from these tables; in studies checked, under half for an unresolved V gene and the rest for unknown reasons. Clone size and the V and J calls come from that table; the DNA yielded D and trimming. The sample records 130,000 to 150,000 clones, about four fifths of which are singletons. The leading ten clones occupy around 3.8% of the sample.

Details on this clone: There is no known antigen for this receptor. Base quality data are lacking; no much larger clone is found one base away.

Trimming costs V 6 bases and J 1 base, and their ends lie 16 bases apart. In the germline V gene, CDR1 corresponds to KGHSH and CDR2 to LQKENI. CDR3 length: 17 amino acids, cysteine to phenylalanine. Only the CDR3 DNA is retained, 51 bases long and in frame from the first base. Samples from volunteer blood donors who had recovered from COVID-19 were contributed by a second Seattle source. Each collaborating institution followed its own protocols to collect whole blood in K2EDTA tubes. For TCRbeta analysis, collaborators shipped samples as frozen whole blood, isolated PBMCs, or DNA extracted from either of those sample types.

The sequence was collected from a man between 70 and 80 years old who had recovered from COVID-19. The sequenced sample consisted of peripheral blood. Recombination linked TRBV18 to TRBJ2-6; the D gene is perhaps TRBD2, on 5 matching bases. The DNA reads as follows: TGTGCCAGCTCTCCTCTAATGGAGGAATCTGGGGCCAACGTCCTGACTTTC. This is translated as CASSPLMEESGANVLTF.